Below are 23 T cell receptor beta chains sequenced from a single sample in a study of cytomegalovirus exposure and HLA in healthy donors. PCR amplification relied on 60 Vbeta primers (plus 13 Jbeta primers). Method: immunoSEQ multiplex PCR; TCRdb's copy keeps in-frame clones and lacks some. This sample yields under 200,000 clones, of which about 83% are seen a single time; 5% to 6% belongs to the top ten. The sequenced sample was PBMCs. Every receptor here comes from a woman in her thirties in good health and CMV-seropositive.

The chain carries TRBV2 and TRBJ2-7; 7 bases fit TRBD1. V lost 6 bases to trimming and J lost 3 bases; unmatched junction nucleotides: 17. In germline, CDR1 is SNHLY, CDR2 FYNNEI. This CDR3 spans 17 amino acids. The CDR3 here is CASSEPRRQGSRYEQYF. The CDR3 DNA is TGTGCCAGCAGCGAGCCTCGTAGACAGGGAAGCCGCTACGAGCAGTACTTC.

The rearrangement links TRBV9 to TRBJ2-7; D not certain. The CDR3 consists of 11 residues. The ends were cut back, 7 bases at V and 7 bases at J, with 12 bases in the middle. The germline CDR1 and CDR2 sequences are SGDLS and YYNGEE. The DNA of the CDR3 is TGTGCCAGCGGCACCCGTACGGAGCAGTACTTC. Translation gives CASGTRTEQYF.

The chain has TRBV5-8 and TRBJ2-3, with D perhaps TRBD1 (6 bases). Germline V gives CDR1 SGHTS, CDR2 YDEGEE. V lost 3 bases to trimming and J lost 0 bases, with 11 bases between them. The CDR3 covers 15 residues. CDR3 in amino acids: CASSSGDTSTDTQYF. CDR3 in DNA: TGTGCCAGCAGCTCCGGGGACACTAGCACAGATACGCAGTATTTT.

The CDR3: CASRGTETFGGELFF. The CDR3, as DNA: TGTGCCAGCCGCGGGACGGAAACTTTTGGCGGGGAGCTGTTTTTT. This sequence joins TRBV7-8 and TRBJ2-2, with D possibly TRBD2 on 6 matching bases. Trimming shortened V by 8 bases and J by 7 bases, and 20 bases separated the two germline ends. Germline-derived CDR1 and CDR2 are SGHVS and FQNEAQ. The CDR3 has 15 amino acids.

The CDR3 coding sequence is TGTGCCAGCAGTGAAGTTAGCACTGAAGCTTTCTTT. Translated, it gives CASSEVSTEAFF. The genes are TRBV6-1 and TRBJ1-1; no firm D call. The CDR3 consists of 12 residues. V was cut by 1 base and J by 4 bases, with 4 bases left in between. CDR1 and CDR2 from the germline V gene are MNHNS and SASEGT.

The rearrangement joins TRBV6-1 to TRBJ2-5; D perhaps matches TRBD2 (6 bases). Germline values: CDR1 MNHNS, CDR2 SASEGT. The germline V and J ends were trimmed by 7 bases and 9 bases, with 21 bases remaining between them. The CDR3 is 14 amino acids. The DNA of the CDR3 is TGTGCCAGCACCCAAGCAGGTGGTAGGGAGGCCCAGTACTTC. Its translation is CASTQAGGREAQYF.

The CDR3 sequence: CATPLGVADTQYF. As DNA, the CDR3 is TGTGCCACTCCTTTGGGAGTCGCAGATACGCAGTATTTT. This chain uses TRBV2 with TRBJ2-3, with D perhaps TRBD2 (5 bases). CDR3 length equals 13 residues. Germline-derived CDR1 and CDR2 are SNHLY and FYNNEI. V lost 10 bases and J 4 bases, leaving 15 bases between the germline ends.

The chain has TRBV4-1 and TRBJ2-1; the D gene is possibly TRBD1 (6 bases). The CDR3 covers 13 residues. Germline V gene sequence: CDR1 MGHRA, CDR2 YSYEKL. V dropped 4 bases and J dropped 5 bases, with 9 bases sitting between them. The CDR3 here is CASSPAGDNEQFF. The CDR3 DNA is TGCGCCAGCAGCCCGGCAGGGGACAATGAGCAGTTCTTC.

This chain uses TRBV19 with TRBJ1-6, with D perhaps matching TRBD1 (5 bases). V lost 4 bases and J 7 bases, leaving 11 bases between the germline ends. The germline gives CDR1 LNHDA, CDR2 SQIVND (reference sequence). The CDR3 runs 14 residues. The CDR3 is CASSRQISNSPLHF. The CDR3 DNA reads TGTGCCAGTAGTAGACAGATTTCCAATTCACCCCTCCACTTT.

The chain uses TRBV6-5 and TRBJ2-7; 7 bases line up with TRBD1. The CDR3 has 14 residues. Looked up from germline, CDR1 is MNHEY and CDR2 is SVGAGI. V shed 2 bases, J shed 6 bases, and the junction held 7 bases outside the gene matches. Here the CDR3 reads CASSYAYRGVEQYF. As DNA, the CDR3 is TGTGCCAGCAGTTACGCTTACAGGGGCGTCGAGCAGTACTTC.

The gene calls are TRBV2 and TRBJ1-5, with 7 positions matching TRBD1. CDR1 is SNHLY and CDR2 is FYNNEI in the germline V gene. The CDR3 extends over 14 amino acids. V lost 3 bases, J lost 2 bases, and 1 base stayed unmatched. CDR3 in amino acids: CASSERGRNQPQHF. As DNA, the CDR3 is TGTGCCAGCAGTGAGAGGGGGCGCAATCAGCCCCAGCATTTT.

This chain connects TRBV28 to TRBJ2-7; 10 bases agree with TRBD2. This CDR3 has 14 amino acids. In germline, CDR1 is MDHEN, CDR2 SYDVKM. The V gene end was trimmed by 10 bases and the J gene end by 6 bases; junction bases not matched to a gene: 12. This chain's CDR3 is CAIQSGLAVGEQYF. The DNA for the CDR3 is TGTGCCATACAGTCCGGACTAGCGGTTGGCGAGCAGTACTTC.

J is TRBJ2-5 and V is TRBV7-6; possibly TRBD1 for D (5 bases). The J call is uncertain, as TRBJ2-7 better fits the DNA end. The CDR3 contains 14 residues. Germline V lookup: CDR1 SGHVS, CDR2 FNYEAQ. Written as DNA, the CDR3 is TGTGCCAGCAGCTTAGTTGGTGCTGGGGCCGAGCAGTACTTC. This translates into CASSLVGAGAEQYF.

V usage is TRBV6-6 and J usage is TRBJ2-7; 11 positions agree with TRBD2. Per germline, CDR1 MNHNY and CDR2 SVGAGI (reference sequence). Trimming at V came to 0 bases and at J to 2 bases, leaving 3 bases not matched to a gene. This CDR3 has 16 residues. CDR3 sequence (DNA): TGTGCCAGCAGTTACTCTCTAGCGGGGGGAACCTACGAGCAGTACTTC. Its translation is CASSYSLAGGTYEQYF.

The chain has TRBV2 and TRBJ1-1, with D possibly TRBD1 on 5 matching bases. The V end lost 7 bases, the J end lost 1 base, and 10 bases lay between the germline ends. There are 13 residues in the CDR3. Germline values: CDR1 SNHLY, CDR2 FYNNEI. CDR3 amino acids: CASTAGPNTEAFF. The CDR3 DNA sequence: TGTGCCAGCACTGCAGGGCCGAACACTGAAGCTTTCTTT. The entire variable domain, with the rest obtained from reference TRBV2 and TRBJ1-1, is as follows: EPEVTQTPSHQVTQMGQEVILRCVPISNHLYFYWYRQILGQKVEFLVSFYNNEISEKSEIFDDQFSVERPDGSNFTLKIRSTKLEDSAMYFCASTAGPNTEAFFGQGTRLTVV.

The chain is built from TRBV6-6 and TRBJ1-1, with a tentative D call TRBD1 (5 bases). The length of the CDR3 is 14 residues. Trimming stripped 0 bases from V and 6 bases from J, with 11 bases between. CDR1 is MNHNY and CDR2 is SVGAGI in the germline V gene (reference sequence). CDR3 sequence: CASSYSGGTAEAFF. In DNA, the CDR3 is TGTGCCAGCAGTTACTCGGGGGGTACCGCTGAAGCTTTCTTT.

V is TRBV5-6 and J is TRBJ2-7; TRBD1 might be the D (5 bases). This CDR3 is 14 amino acids long. Trimming left V 0 bases short and J 1 base short, with 8 bases between. The germline V gene has CDR1 SGHDT and CDR2 YYEEEE. The CDR3 DNA follows: TGTGCCAGCAGCTTGGGGGGCTTATCCTACGAGCAGTACTTC. This translates into CASSLGGLSYEQYF.

The rearrangement joins TRBV6-1 to TRBJ1-2; D is undetermined. CDR3 length equals 16 residues. Trimming took off 2 bases at V and 0 bases at J, with 13 bases between the two ends. CDR1 is MNHNS and CDR2 is SASEGT in the germline V gene. The CDR3, as DNA: TGTGCCAGCAGTGAATCGTTCCACCCAGCTAACTATGGCTACACCTTC. Protein product: CASSESFHPANYGYTF.

The chain combines TRBV19 with TRBJ1-2; D is perhaps TRBD1 (6 bases). Trimming shortened V by 3 bases and J by 6 bases, and 11 bases separated the two germline ends. Germline V gives CDR1 LNHDA, CDR2 SQIVND (reference sequence). The CDR3 loop spans 13 amino acids. In nucleotides, the CDR3 is TGTGCCAGTAGTATTTACAGGGATGATGGCTACACCTTC. Translated: CASSIYRDDGYTF.

The chain carries TRBV5-6 and TRBJ2-1; 8 bases fit TRBD1. V lost 4 bases, J lost 11 bases, and 8 bases stayed unmatched. In germline, CDR1 is SGHDT, CDR2 YYEEEE. This CDR3 region has 13 residues. CDR3 protein: CASSGGQGKKQFF. The DNA of the CDR3 is TGTGCCAGCAGCGGCGGACAGGGAAAAAAGCAGTTCTTC.

This chain connects TRBV10-3 to TRBJ2-3; 8 nucleotides agree with TRBD2. Germline V lookup: CDR1 ENHRY, CDR2 SYGVKD. The CDR3 consists of 14 residues. J lost 6 bases, V lost 10 bases, and 12 bases had no gene match. CDR3 loop: CASSTGLGADTQYF. In nucleotides, the CDR3 is TGTGCCAGTTCCACGGGACTAGGGGCGGATACGCAGTATTTT.

Remarks on this clone: The sample holds other DNA sequences that translate to the same CDR3. V and J are TRBV4-1 and TRBJ2-5; D unresolved. The CDR3 is made up of 14 amino acids. CDR1 is MGHRA and CDR2 is YSYEKL in the germline V gene. V was pared by 0 bases and J by 1 base, with 6 bases between. CDR3 coding DNA: TGCGCCAGCAGCCAAGATCCGGGCCAAGAGACCCAGTACTTC. Its translation: CASSQDPGQETQYF.

V is TRBV19 and J is TRBJ1-5; possible D gene TRBD1, 6 bases. V gave up 5 bases and J gave up 4 bases, with 15 bases separating them. The germline V gene has CDR1 LNHDA and CDR2 SQIVND (reference sequence). The CDR3 extends over 15 amino acids. The CDR3 spells CASSQTGTNNQPQHF. In nucleotides, the CDR3 is TGTGCCAGTAGTCAGACCGGGACAAATAATCAGCCCCAGCATTTT.